The sequence of this TCR beta chain was determined in a study of blood T cell repertoires in COVID-19 (dated by TCRdb to 2018 to 2020). Regarding the study in general: Samples from collaborators originated in the United States, Italy and Spain and spanned both the acute and convalescent phases of COVID-19. The material from the prospective study consisted of cDNA or gDNA derived from T cells, B-cell-depleted T cells, or PBMCs. Deeply sampled blood TCRbeta repertoires from subjects exposed to, actively infected with, or recovered from COVID-19 were included in the dataset. The repertoires were released in a freely available public database intended as a resource for research on the immune response to SARS-CoV-2. The samples were drawn from two sources: the first 160 participants of the ongoing ImmuneRACE study, and 1,254 subjects contributed by 6 global collaborators. The sample metadata nearly always contained a de-identified subject ID, COVID-19 status, age in years and sex. Where HLA class I and class II types were available, the types were taken from metadata supplied by the sample provider, not from assay-based typing.

Details on this clone: Its antigen remains unidentified. The record has no base qualities; no much larger clone is one base away.

Points the paper makes about the study in general: How much clinical and demographic metadata was included differed by source and by participant, and the metadata was provided uncurated.

Whole blood was collected in K2EDTA tubes by collaborating institutions according to the institutions' own protocols. For TCRbeta analysis, collaborators shipped samples in one of three forms: frozen whole blood, isolated PBMCs, or DNA extracted from either of those sample types. The CDR3 goes from the cysteine to the phenylalanine over 15 residues. Just CDR3 DNA is preserved here, 45 bases in frame from base 1. V loses 1 base, J loses 1 base, and the germline ends lie 8 bases apart. Based on the germline V gene, the CDR1 and CDR2 sequences are SGHTA and FQGTGA. TCRbeta CDR3 regions were amplified from genomic DNA by means of the immunoSEQ Assay, a bias-controlled multiplex PCR. Under the source paper's analysis protocol: Within the assay, amplification of reference gene primers was used to estimate how many nucleated cells each sample contained. Sequence reads were collapsed and filtered to measure the absolute abundance of every unique TCRbeta CDR3 rearrangement. For each sample, productive Simpson clonality was calculated as the square root of Simpson's diversity index across productive rearrangements. TCRdb limited this immuneACCESS table to in-frame rearrangements with V and J called. A share of clones is missing; checked studies link under half to unresolved V genes, and the rest is unexplained. Clone size and V and J calls were adopted from that table, with D and trimming inferred from the DNA. Present in this sample are roughly 220,000 clones, about nine tenths of which were seen just once. The ten biggest clones cover 5.9% of the sample.

Sequenced material: peripheral blood. The clonotype originates from a man at least 80 years old with acute or convalescent COVID-19. The chain links TRBV7-3 with TRBJ2-1; the best D guess is TRBD2, with 5 bases matching. The DNA sequence is given as TGTGCCAGCAGCTTAAGAGGCGGGTCCTACAATGAGCAGTTCTTC. Translated, this is CASSLRGGSYNEQFF.